Below are 15 T cell receptor beta chains sequenced from a single sample in a study of cytomegalovirus exposure and HLA in healthy donors. PCR involved 60 Vbeta and 13 Jbeta primers. The method was immunoSEQ multiplex PCR; TCRdb's version includes in-frame clones alone and lacks a portion of them. Of about 150,000 clones in the sample, about 74% were seen once. Sequenced: PBMCs. The receptors come from a man aged 40-50 years in good health and CMV-seropositive.

The table lists this clone with a count of one. The chain is built from TRBV18 and TRBJ2-1; D remains ambiguous. This CDR3 has 14 residues. Trimming removed 4 bases at V and 9 bases at J, with 16 bases between. CDR1 KGHSH and CDR2 LQKENI come from the germline V gene. DNA for the CDR3: TGTGCCAGCTCACGGGTCGACTCTCTGGGTGAGCAGTTCTTC. It encodes CASSRVDSLGEQFF.

The rearrangement joins TRBV9 to TRBJ2-5; a weak D match, TRBD1 (6 bases). V was clipped by 4 bases and J by 6 bases, with 19 bases between them. CDR1 is SGDLS, CDR2 YYNGEE, per germline. The length of the CDR3 is 15 residues. Here the CDR3 DNA reads TGTGCCAGCAGCCTGGGGACAACCTCTTCGAAGACCCAGTACTTC. Translating gives CASSLGTTSSKTQYF.

This rearrangement joins TRBV11-1 to TRBJ2-3, with D perhaps TRBD2 (6 bases). Germline V gives CDR1 SGHAT, CDR2 FQDESV (reference sequence). CDR3 length equals 15 residues. V was pared by 1 base and J by 2 bases, with 10 bases between. CDR3 nucleotide sequence: TGTGCCAGCAGCTTAGTACGGGAGACCACAGATACGCAGTATTTT. This translates into CASSLVRETTDTQYF.

This clone was counted between two and nine times. The CDR3 nucleotides are TGCGCCAGCAGCTTACAGGGGGGCGGGGAGCTGTTTTTT. This sequence encodes CASSLQGGGELFF. The chain combines TRBV4-3 with TRBJ2-2, with TRBD1 matching over 8 bases. V lost 5 bases, J lost 7 bases, and 3 bases stayed unmatched. CDR1 LGHNA and CDR2 YSLEER come from the germline V gene. CDR3 length equals 13 residues.

The gene calls are TRBV5-4 and TRBJ2-5; TRBD2 aligns across 9 bases. The V gene's germline CDR1 is SGHNT and CDR2 YYREEE (reference sequence). The CDR3 loop spans 14 amino acids. V was pared by 2 bases and J by 6 bases, with 5 bases of the junction left unmatched. The CDR3 nucleotides are TGTGCCAGCAGCTTTGCGGGAGGGGAAAAGACCCAGTACTTC. Its protein product is CASSFAGGEKTQYF.

CDR3 bases: TGTGCCAGCTCTCCGGGACTAGCGGGAACCTACGAGCAGTACTTC. Translation: CASSPGLAGTYEQYF. The chain recombines TRBV18 with TRBJ2-7, with 13 positions matching TRBD2. The CDR3 is 15 amino acids. In germline, CDR1 is KGHSH, CDR2 LQKENI. The V segment lost 6 bases and the J segment 2 bases; nucleotides outside the gene matches: 4.

This chain's CDR3 is CASSYGTRGDTGELFF. The CDR3 coding sequence is TGTGCCAGCAGTTACGGGACTCGCGGGGACACCGGGGAGCTGTTTTTT. J is TRBJ2-2 and V is TRBV5-4; perhaps TRBD2 as D (6 bases). CDR3 size: 16 residues. CDR1 SGHNT and CDR2 YYREEE come from the germline V gene (reference sequence). Trimming took off 5 bases at V and 3 bases at J, with 17 bases between the two ends. Combining the CDR3 with reference TRBV5-4 and TRBJ2-2 gives the whole variable domain ETGVTQSPTHLIKTRGQQVTLRCSSQSGHNTVSWYQQALGQGPQFIFQYYREEENGRGNFPPRFSGLQFPNYSSELNVNALELDDSALYLCASSYGTRGDTGELFFGEGSRLTVL.

This chain joins TRBV7-9 and TRBJ2-7, with a possible D match to TRBD2 (5 bases). V lost 1 base to trimming and J lost 3 bases, with 10 bases between them. Germline V gene lookup returns CDR1 SEHNR and CDR2 FQNEAQ (reference sequence). CDR3 length: 14 amino acids. The CDR3 loop is CASSLERWGYEQYF. The CDR3 DNA is TGTGCCAGCAGCTTAGAGCGGTGGGGCTACGAGCAGTACTTC.

The chain is built from TRBV5-1 and TRBJ1-2; 7 nucleotides align to TRBD1. Germline loops: CDR1 SGHRS, CDR2 YFSETQ. Trimming cost V 4 bases and J 8 bases; bases outside gene matches: 11. This CDR3 has 14 residues. This CDR3 is CASSIATGTGGYTF. DNA of the CDR3: TGCGCCAGCAGCATAGCGACAGGGACTGGCGGCTACACCTTC.

J is TRBJ2-7 and V is TRBV4-2; possibly TRBD2 for D (6 bases). The CDR3 length is 16 residues. V lost 0 bases to trimming and J lost 0 bases, with 12 bases between them. Germline loops: CDR1 LGHNA, CDR2 YNFKEQ. In nucleotides, the CDR3 is TGTGCCAGCAGCCAAGACCCCCTGGGAGGCTCCTACGAGCAGTACTTC. Translation: CASSQDPLGGSYEQYF.

The chain's CDR3 is CAWRANPVNTEAFF. CDR3 nucleotide sequence: TGTGCCTGGAGAGCCAACCCCGTTAACACTGAAGCTTTCTTT. The chain is built from TRBV30 and TRBJ1-1; D is uncertain. V was clipped by 3 bases and J by 2 bases, with 13 bases between them. Per germline, CDR1 GTSNPN and CDR2 SVGIG (reference sequence). This CDR3 is 14 amino acids long. Full variable domain (missing parts from reference TRBV30 and TRBJ1-1): SQTIHQWPATLVQPVGSPLSLECTVEGTSNPNLYWYRQAAGRGLQLLFYSVGIGQISSEVPQNLSASRPQDRQFILSSKKLLLSDSGFYLCAWRANPVNTEAFFGQGTRLTVV.

V gene TRBV5-4 combines with J gene TRBJ1-5; D gene unclear. The CDR3 is 14 residues long. The germline CDR1 and CDR2 sequences are SGHNT and YYREEE (reference sequence). Trimming stripped 4 bases from V and 3 bases from J, with 11 bases between. The CDR3 region is CASSVDGFNQPQHF. The CDR3, as DNA: TGTGCCAGCAGCGTAGACGGGTTCAATCAGCCCCAGCATTTT. The whole variable domain, filled in from reference TRBV5-4 and TRBJ1-5, reads ETGVTQSPTHLIKTRGQQVTLRCSSQSGHNTVSWYQQALGQGPQFIFQYYREEENGRGNFPPRFSGLQFPNYSSELNVNALELDDSALYLCASSVDGFNQPQHFGDGTRLSIL.

The chain uses TRBV7-2 and TRBJ1-6, with D unresolved. Germline-derived CDR1 and CDR2 are SGHTA and FQGNSA. The CDR3 is 13 residues long. V dropped 2 bases and J dropped 14 bases, with 13 bases sitting between them. This CDR3 reads CASSLREASTLHF. CDR3 nucleotides: TGTGCCAGCAGCTTACGAGAGGCCAGTACCCTCCACTTT.

The rearrangement uses TRBV6-5 and TRBJ1-1; TRBD1 matches 8 bases. Germline assignment: CDR1 MNHEY and CDR2 SVGAGI. The CDR3 spans 14 residues. With 6 bases clipped from V and 5 bases from J, the junction kept 8 bases outside the gene matches. The CDR3 nucleotides read TGTGCCAGCAGGTACCAACAGGGGGGGACTGAAGCTTTCTTT. Its protein is CASRYQQGGTEAFF.

This rearrangement joins TRBV29-1 to TRBJ1-1; weak D call: TRBD1 (5 bases). V was trimmed by 3 bases and J by 0 bases, leaving 8 bases between them. Germline V gene data show CDR1 as SQVTM and CDR2 as ANQGSEA. The CDR3 totals 13 residues. The CDR3 DNA reads as TGCAGCGTTGACCGGACACTGAACACTGAAGCTTTCTTT. Translating gives CSVDRTLNTEAFF.